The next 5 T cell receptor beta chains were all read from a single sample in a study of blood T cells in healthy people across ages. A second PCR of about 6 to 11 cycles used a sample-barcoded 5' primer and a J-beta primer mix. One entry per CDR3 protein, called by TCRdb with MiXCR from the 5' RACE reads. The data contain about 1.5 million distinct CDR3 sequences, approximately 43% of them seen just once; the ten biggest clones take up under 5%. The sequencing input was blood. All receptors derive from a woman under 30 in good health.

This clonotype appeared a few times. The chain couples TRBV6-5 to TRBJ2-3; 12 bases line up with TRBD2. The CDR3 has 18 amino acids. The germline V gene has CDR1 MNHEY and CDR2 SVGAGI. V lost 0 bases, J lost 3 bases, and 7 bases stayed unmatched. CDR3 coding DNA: TGTGCCAGCAGTTACTCTGGGGCTAGCGGGAGGGCGACAGATACGCAGTATTTT. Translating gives CASSYSGASGRATDTQYF.

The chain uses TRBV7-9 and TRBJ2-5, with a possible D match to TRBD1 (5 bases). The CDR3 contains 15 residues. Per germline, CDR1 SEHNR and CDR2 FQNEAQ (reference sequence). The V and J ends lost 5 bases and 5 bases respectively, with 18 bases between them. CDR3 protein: CASSQTGASGETQYF. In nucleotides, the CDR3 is TGTGCCAGCAGCCAAACAGGTGCCAGTGGGGAGACCCAGTACTTC. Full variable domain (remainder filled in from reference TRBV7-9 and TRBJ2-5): DTGVSQNPRHKITKRGQNVTFRCDPISEHNRLYWYRQTLGQGPEFLTYFQNEAQLEKSRLLSDRFSAERPKGSFSTLEIQRTEQGDSAMYLCASSQTGASGETQYFGPGTRLLVL.

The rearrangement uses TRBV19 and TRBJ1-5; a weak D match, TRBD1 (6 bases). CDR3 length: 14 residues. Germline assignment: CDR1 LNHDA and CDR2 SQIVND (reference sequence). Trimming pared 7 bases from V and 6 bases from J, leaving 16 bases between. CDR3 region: CASTPGTRSQPQHF. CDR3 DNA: TGTGCCAGTACGCCGGGGACACGGAGTCAGCCCCAGCATTTT.

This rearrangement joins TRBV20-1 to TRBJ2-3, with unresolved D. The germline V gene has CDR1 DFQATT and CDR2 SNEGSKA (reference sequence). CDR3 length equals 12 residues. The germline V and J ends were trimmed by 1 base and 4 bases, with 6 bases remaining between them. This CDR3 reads CSARGPADTQYF. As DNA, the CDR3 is TGCAGTGCTAGAGGGCCGGCAGATACGCAGTATTTT.

CDR3 residues: CASGVATSGGYEQYF. The CDR3 DNA reads as TGTGCCAGCGGTGTAGCCACTAGCGGGGGATACGAGCAGTACTTC. The gene calls are TRBV6-2 or TRBV6-3 and TRBJ2-7; TRBD2 matches 11 bases. With 8 bases clipped from V and 4 bases from J, the junction kept 10 bases outside the gene matches. The CDR3 sequence is 15 residues long. CDR1 is MNHEY, CDR2 SVGEGT, per germline.